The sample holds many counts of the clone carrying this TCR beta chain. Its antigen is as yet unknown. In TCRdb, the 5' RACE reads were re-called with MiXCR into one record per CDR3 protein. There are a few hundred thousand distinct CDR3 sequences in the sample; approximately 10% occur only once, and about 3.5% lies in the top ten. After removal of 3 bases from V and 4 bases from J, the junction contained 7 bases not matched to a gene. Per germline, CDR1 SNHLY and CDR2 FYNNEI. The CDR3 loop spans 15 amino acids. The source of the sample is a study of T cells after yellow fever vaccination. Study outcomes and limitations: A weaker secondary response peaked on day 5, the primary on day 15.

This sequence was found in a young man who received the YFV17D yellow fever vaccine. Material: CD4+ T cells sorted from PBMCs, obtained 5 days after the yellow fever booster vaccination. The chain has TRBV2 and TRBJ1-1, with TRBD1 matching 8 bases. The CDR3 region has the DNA TGTGCCAGCAGTGAGGGGGCACAGGGGGGCACTGAAGCTTTCTTT. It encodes CASSEGAQGGTEAFF.